What follows are 31 T cell receptor beta chains derived from one specimen sequenced in a study of OX40 agonist ivuxolimab in advanced cancers. Some clones are missing from TCRdb's copy, which holds only in-frame ones; the method was immunoSEQ multiplex PCR. The profile shows tens of thousands of clones, 88% of them singletons. Sequences were derived from CD4+ or CD8+ T cells sorted from blood, sampled in a trial of the OX40 agonist ivuxolimab. These receptors came from an adult with an advanced solid tumor such as melanoma, head and neck, liver or kidney cancer.

With respect to this clone: A read error may account for a junction end that differs from germline. Other nucleotide sequences in the sample specify the same CDR3. The CDR3 loop is CASSVRGLATNEKLFF. CDR3 sequence (DNA): TGTGCCAGCAGTGTGAGAGGGCTTGCAACTAATGAAAAGCTGTTTTTT. The chain combines TRBV6-1 with TRBJ1-4; unclear D gene. The CDR3 consists of 16 residues. From germline, CDR1 is MNHNS and CDR2 SASEGT.

J is TRBJ1-5 and V is TRBV2, with 7 positions matching TRBD1. Looked up from germline, CDR1 is SNHLY and CDR2 is FYNNEI. After removal of 8 bases from V and 4 bases from J, the junction contained 5 bases not matched to a gene. The CDR3 is made up of 13 amino acids. As DNA, the CDR3 is TGTGCCAGCGACCGGGACAGAAATCAGCCCCAGCATTTT. This translates into CASDRDRNQPQHF.

A remark on this clone: The sample carries other DNA sequences with the same CDR3. The chain joins TRBV30 to TRBJ2-3; 7 bases line up with TRBD2. Germline trimming cut 4 bases from V and 0 bases from J; bases unmatched to any gene: 16. The CDR3 loop spans 18 amino acids. CDR1 and CDR2 from the germline V gene are GTSNPN and SVGIG (reference sequence). CDR3 sequence reads: CAWTPYPSSGGSTDTQYF. CDR3 coding DNA: TGTGCCTGGACCCCCTACCCCTCTAGCGGAGGAAGCACAGATACGCAGTATTTT.

The chain carries TRBV4-3 and TRBJ2-2; 12 positions match TRBD2. Trimming at V came to 1 base and at J to 5 bases, leaving 5 bases not matched to a gene. The CDR3 runs to 17 residues. Germline assignment: CDR1 LGHNA and CDR2 YSLEER. This CDR3 reads CASSQGWLAGGTGELFF. CDR3 DNA: TGCGCCAGCAGCCAAGGTTGGCTAGCGGGAGGGACCGGGGAGCTGTTTTTT.

V is TRBV7-2 and J is TRBJ1-4; D not certain. CDR3 size: 14 residues. V lost 2 bases, J lost 5 bases, and 9 bases lay in between. Germline V lookup: CDR1 SGHTA, CDR2 FQGNSA. The DNA for the CDR3 is TGTGCCAGCAGCTTACTACAGCAGAATGAAAAACTGTTTTTT. Amino acid sequence: CASSLLQQNEKLFF.

The chain combines TRBV7-8 with TRBJ2-5; no clear D. The J call could be wrong; TRBJ2-7 is a better fit for the DNA end. CDR1 SGHVS and CDR2 FQNEAQ come from the germline V gene. This CDR3 has 14 residues. The CDR3 nucleotides read TGTGCCAGCAGCTTAGCTGGTGGAACCAACGAGCAGTACTTC. It yields the protein CASSLAGGTNEQYF.

CDR3 nucleotide sequence: TGCAGTCAAAGGGGATACAATGAGCAGTTCTTC. Translating gives CSQRGYNEQFF. The chain employs TRBV20-1 and TRBJ2-1; D is possibly TRBD1 (5 bases). Germline values: CDR1 DFQATT, CDR2 SNEGSKA (reference sequence). Trimming cost V 8 bases and J 4 bases, with 9 bases left between them. CDR3 length: 11 amino acids.

The CDR3 region has the DNA TGTGCCACCAGACAGGACTCTGGAAACACCATATATTTT. This encodes CATRQDSGNTIYF. This rearrangement joins TRBV2 to TRBJ1-3; TRBD1 is a possible D gene (6 bases). The CDR3 covers 13 residues. Germline V CDR1 and CDR2: SNHLY, FYNNEI. The ends were cut back, 10 bases at V and 0 bases at J, with 10 bases in the middle.

The CDR3 nucleotides read TGTGCCAGTGCCCGGGACAGGGACTACGAGCAGTACTTC. Its translation is CASARDRDYEQYF. The rearrangement joins TRBV19 to TRBJ2-7, with 9 positions matching TRBD1. The CDR3 spans 13 residues. V dropped 8 bases and J dropped 3; count of bases not matched to a gene: 5. CDR1 is LNHDA, CDR2 SQIVND, per germline (reference sequence). Drawing the rest from reference TRBV19 and TRBJ2-7, the complete variable domain is DGGITQSPKYLFRKEGQNVTLSCEQNLNHDAMYWYRQDPGQGLRLIYYSQIVNDFQKGDIAEGYSVSREKKESFPLTVTSAQKNPTAFYLCASARDRDYEQYFGPGTRLTVT.

This clone was seen once. The chain employs TRBV30 and TRBJ1-3; 8 bases fit TRBD1. With 4 bases clipped from V and 2 bases from J, the junction kept 7 bases outside the gene matches. The CDR3 contains 15 residues. CDR1 is GTSNPN and CDR2 is SVGIG in the germline V gene (reference sequence). The CDR3 sequence is CAWMTGDSTGNTIYF. The CDR3, as DNA: TGTGCCTGGATGACAGGGGATTCAACTGGAAACACCATATATTTT.

V and J are TRBV7-2 and TRBJ2-5, with 10 bases matching TRBD2. CDR1 SGHTA and CDR2 FQGNSA come from the germline V gene. The CDR3 totals 18 residues. J gave up 2 bases and V 4 bases, and 13 bases lay outside the gene matches. The CDR3 loop reads CASSSSLNSGRYQETQYF. The CDR3 DNA is TGTGCCAGCAGCTCAAGTTTAAATAGCGGGAGGTATCAAGAGACCCAGTACTTC.

The V call is TRBV27, the J call TRBJ2-5, with D possibly being TRBD1 or TRBD2 (6 bases each). Trimming left V 0 bases short and J 4 bases short, with 18 bases between. Germline CDR1 reads MNHEY; CDR2 reads SMNVEV (reference sequence). CDR3 length: 17 residues. The DNA for the CDR3 is TGTGCCAGCAGTTTATCCCCCGCTCGGGGGCTGGGAGAGACCCAGTACTTC. Its protein product is CASSLSPARGLGETQYF.

The chain links TRBV7-2 to TRBJ2-1; TRBD2 matches 12 bases. This CDR3 has 16 residues. CDR1 and CDR2 from the germline V gene are SGHTA and FQGNSA. The V and J ends lost 4 bases and 5 bases, in that order; junction bases with no gene match: 6. This CDR3 is CASSSRLAGVHNEQFF. The CDR3 nucleotides read TGTGCCAGCAGCTCGCGACTAGCGGGAGTCCACAATGAGCAGTTCTTC.

In regard to this clone: The germline gene is not matched at one end of the junction; a read error may be the cause. The chain combines TRBV28 with TRBJ1-3, with D tentatively TRBD1 (5 bases). Germline lookup yields CDR1 MDHEN and CDR2 SYDVKM. The CDR3 spans 15 residues. The CDR3 protein is CASSATGLPGNTIYF. CDR3 coding DNA: TGTGCCAGCAGCGCTACAGGACTCCCTGGGAACACCATATATTTT.

The rearrangement joins TRBV28 to TRBJ2-1; the match to TRBD2 covers 14 bases. The CDR3 contains 16 residues. CDR1 is MDHEN and CDR2 is SYDVKM in the germline V gene. With V trimmed by 7 bases and J by 9 bases, 11 bases remained unmatched. The CDR3 nucleotides are TGTGCCAGCACAAACCTACCGGGACTAGCGGGAGTTGAGCAGTTCTTC. Amino acid sequence: CASTNLPGLAGVEQFF.

This clone showed up just a few times. The chain has TRBV29-1 and TRBJ1-1; D is uncertain. V lost 0 bases and J 4 bases, leaving 6 bases between the germline ends. Germline V gene lookup returns CDR1 SQVTM and CDR2 ANQGSEA. CDR3 size: 12 residues. The CDR3, as DNA: TGCAGCGTTGAAGATCCGGGCACTGAAGCTTTCTTT. Its translation is CSVEDPGTEAFF.

The CDR3 DNA reads as TGTGCCAGCAGCTTAGGTCTCGGGAGGGCCGGCAATGAGCAGTTCTTC. It yields the protein CASSLGLGRAGNEQFF. This rearrangement joins TRBV7-2 to TRBJ2-1; 8 nucleotides align to TRBD2. Looked up from germline, CDR1 is SGHTA and CDR2 is FQGNSA. The V gene end was trimmed by 1 base and the J gene end by 6 bases; junction bases not matched to a gene: 8. This CDR3 is 16 amino acids long.

CDR3: CASSLEGVSEQYF. The CDR3 bases are TGTGCCAGCAGCCTCGAGGGGGTGAGCGAGCAGTACTTC. The chain uses TRBV9 and TRBJ2-7; tentative D call: TRBD1 (6 bases). Trimming pared 4 bases from V and 6 bases from J, leaving 14 bases between. There are 13 residues in the CDR3. From germline, CDR1 is SGDLS and CDR2 YYNGEE.

The CDR3, as DNA: TGTGCCAGCACCCCGCTGACAGCTGGGGCCAACGTCCTGACTTTC. It specifies CASTPLTAGANVLTF. The rearrangement links TRBV6-1 to TRBJ2-6, with D tentatively TRBD1 (5 bases). The length of the CDR3 is 15 residues. V was pared by 7 bases and J by 2 bases, with 12 bases between. Germline V gene sequence: CDR1 MNHNS, CDR2 SASEGT.

This clone has a single count. The gene calls are TRBV5-1 and TRBJ2-5; no clear D gene. Germline values: CDR1 SGHRS, CDR2 YFSETQ. V lost 0 bases and J lost 4, with 7 bases in between. The CDR3 consists of 13 residues. DNA for the CDR3: TGCGCCAGCAGCTTGGATGCGGCAGAGACCCAGTACTTC. It is translated as CASSLDAAETQYF. The variable domain in full, completed from reference TRBV5-1 and TRBJ2-5, reads KAGVTQTPRYLIKTRGQQVTLSCSPISGHRSVSWYQQTPGQGLQFLFEYFSETQRNKGNFPGRFSGRQFSNSRSEMNVSTLELGDSALYLCASSLDAAETQYFGPGTRLLVL.

V is TRBV2 and J is TRBJ2-3, with D perhaps matching TRBD2 (6 bases). Germline V gene sequence: CDR1 SNHLY, CDR2 FYNNEI. The CDR3 has 13 amino acids. Deletions cut 4 bases from V and 4 bases from J, with 9 bases between. As DNA, the CDR3 is TGTGCCAGCAGTGGGGACTTCTCAGATACGCAGTATTTT. Amino acids: CASSGDFSDTQYF.

J is TRBJ2-3 and V is TRBV5-5; D unresolved. CDR1 is SGHKS, CDR2 YYEKEE, per germline (reference sequence). The CDR3 covers 15 residues. Trimming left V 2 bases short and J 0 bases short, with 10 bases between. The CDR3 sequence: CASSLTWASTDTQYF. The CDR3 nucleotides read TGTGCCAGCAGCTTAACATGGGCTAGCACAGATACGCAGTATTTT.

The chain joins TRBV6-5 to TRBJ1-2, with 10 bases aligning to TRBD1. Germline-derived CDR1 and CDR2 are MNHEY and SVGAGI. V was clipped by 0 bases and J by 7 bases; unmatched bases: 8. The CDR3 sequence is 16 residues long. CDR3 region: CASSYSRTGGAAGYTF. The CDR3 nucleotides read TGTGCCAGCAGTTACTCGAGGACAGGGGGTGCGGCTGGCTACACCTTC.

The CDR3 nucleotides are TGTGCCAGCAGTTTATCCAGGGATAGCAATCAGCCCCAGCATTTT. As protein: CASSLSRDSNQPQHF. V usage is TRBV27 and J usage is TRBJ1-5; perhaps TRBD1 as D (5 bases). The length of the CDR3 is 15 residues. V dropped 0 bases and J dropped 0 bases, with 6 bases sitting between them. Germline values: CDR1 MNHEY, CDR2 SMNVEV (reference sequence).

This chain connects TRBV18 to TRBJ2-7; D may be TRBD1 (6 bases). With 1 base removed from V and 3 bases from J, the gap between germline ends came to 10 bases. The germline gives CDR1 KGHSH, CDR2 LQKENI. CDR3 size: 14 residues. The CDR3 bases are TGTGCCAGCTCACCACGACGGGACAACTACGAGCAGTACTTC. Its translation: CASSPRRDNYEQYF.

The genes are TRBV28 and TRBJ2-7; TRBD2 matches 8 bases. Germline assignment: CDR1 MDHEN and CDR2 SYDVKM. J gave up 4 bases and V 10 bases, and 6 bases lay outside the gene matches. There are 12 residues in the CDR3. DNA for the CDR3: TGTGCCATCTCAAGCGGGAGATACGAGCAGTACTTC. This translates into CAISSGRYEQYF.

The chain has TRBV10-3 and TRBJ2-7, with D maybe TRBD1 (6 bases). CDR3 length: 14 residues. The germline V and J ends were trimmed by 7 bases and 3 bases, with 16 bases remaining between them. CDR1 ENHRY and CDR2 SYGVKD come from the germline V gene. CDR3 loop: CAIKSLDSHYEQYF. CDR3 nucleotides: TGTGCCATCAAGTCGTTGGACAGTCACTACGAGCAGTACTTC.

The CDR3 DNA sequence: TGTGCCAGCAGCTTTAGCGGGAGAAGTGAGCAGTTCTTC. Translation gives CASSFSGRSEQFF. This rearrangement joins TRBV7-3 to TRBJ2-1, with 9 bases that match TRBD2. The CDR3 covers 13 residues. The V segment lost 3 bases and the J segment 9 bases; nucleotides outside the gene matches: 3. The V gene's germline CDR1 is SGHTA and CDR2 FQGTGA.

CDR3 nucleotide sequence: TGTGCCAGCAGGCGGCCGGGCACAGATACGCAGTATTTT. It yields the protein CASRRPGTDTQYF. The rearrangement joins TRBV6-5 to TRBJ2-3; D unclear. Germline V gene lookup returns CDR1 MNHEY and CDR2 SVGAGI. Trimming removed 6 bases from V and 1 base from J, with 8 bases in between. The CDR3 sequence is 13 residues long.

This clone was counted between two and nine times. This chain links TRBV29-1 with TRBJ2-1; the D is unclear. There are 15 residues in the CDR3. Trimming took 5 bases from V and 0 from J, leaving 14 bases between them. CDR1 is SQVTM, CDR2 ANQGSEA, per germline. For the CDR3, the DNA is TGCAGCGTTCGGCTCGACTCCAGCTCCTACAATGAGCAGTTCTTC. Its protein is CSVRLDSSSYNEQFF.

The rearrangement links TRBV14 to TRBJ2-5; perhaps TRBD2 as D (6 bases). Germline V gene data show CDR1 as SGHDN and CDR2 as FVKESK. The CDR3 runs to 13 residues. Trimming stripped 4 bases from V and 0 bases from J, with 6 bases between. CDR3 region: CASSRTNQETQYF. The CDR3 DNA follows: TGTGCCAGCAGCCGGACTAACCAAGAGACCCAGTACTTC. The full variable domain, with the rest looked up from reference TRBV14 and TRBJ2-5, is EAGVTQFPSHSVIEKGQTVTLRCDPISGHDNLYWYRRVMGKEIKFLLHFVKESKQDESGMPNNRFLAERTGGTYSTLKVQPAELEDSGVYFCASSRTNQETQYFGPGTRLLVL.